The next 28 T cell receptor beta chains were all read from a single sample in a study of PD-1 blockade in classical Hodgkin lymphoma. Repertoires were generated with immunoSEQ multiplex PCR, while TCRdb's copy carries only in-frame clones and drops some. The table lists 100,000 or so clones, around 89% of them singletons. There was relapse after autologous stem cell transplantation in every patient, and there was variation in brentuximab vedotin exposure. This sample comprised peripheral blood mononuclear cells (PBMCs), obtained before the second cycle of nivolumab. These receptors originate from a human donor with classical Hodgkin lymphoma.

The chain links TRBV5-5 to TRBJ2-5, with a tentative D call TRBD1 (6 bases). CDR1 and CDR2 (germline): SGHKS, YYEKEE (reference sequence). The CDR3 runs 13 residues. With 4 bases removed from V and 2 bases from J, the gap between germline ends came to 9 bases. Written as DNA, the CDR3 is TGTGCCAGCAGCCGGGACACTCAAGAGACCCAGTACTTC. Its translation is CASSRDTQETQYF.

The CDR3 protein is CASSPPSPRHTEAFF. The CDR3 DNA sequence: TGTGCCAGCTCACCACCCTCCCCCCGGCACACTGAAGCTTTCTTT. The chain employs TRBV18 and TRBJ1-1; D ambiguous. Looked up from germline, CDR1 is KGHSH and CDR2 is LQKENI. This CDR3 comprises 15 residues. The V gene lost 0 bases and the J gene lost 3 bases, with 11 bases spanning the gap. Filled out from reference TRBV18 and TRBJ1-1, the complete variable domain reads NAGVMQNPRHLVRRRGQEARLRCSPMKGHSHVYWYRQLPEEGLKFMVYLQKENIIDESGMPKERFSAEFPKEGPSILRIQQVVRGDSAAYFCASSPPSPRHTEAFFGQGTRLTVV.

The rearrangement joins TRBV7-3 to TRBJ2-5; 11 positions match TRBD1. Germline lookup yields CDR1 SGHTA and CDR2 FQGTGA. The CDR3 loop spans 16 amino acids. Trimming at V came to 2 bases and at J to 8 bases, leaving 10 bases not matched to a gene. The CDR3 DNA is TGTGCCAGCAGCTTAGGGTCCCGGGACAGGGGGGGTACCCAGTACTTC. Translating gives CASSLGSRDRGGTQYF.

V gene TRBV2 combines with J gene TRBJ1-1; 10 positions match TRBD1. Germline values: CDR1 SNHLY, CDR2 FYNNEI. The V gene end was trimmed by 7 bases and the J gene end by 7 bases; junction bases not matched to a gene: 3. The CDR3 has 12 residues. CDR3 amino acids: CASKWTGGEAFF. Here the CDR3 DNA reads TGTGCCAGCAAATGGACAGGGGGTGAAGCTTTCTTT.

The CDR3 DNA follows: TGTGCCAGCAGCCCGGGGAGGAACACTGAAGCTTTCTTT. Translated, it gives CASSPGRNTEAFF. V gene TRBV9 combines with J gene TRBJ1-1, with no clear D. Between the trimmed V and J ends, which lost 4 bases and 1 base, there was a span of 8 bases. This CDR3 has 13 amino acids. The V gene's germline CDR1 is SGDLS and CDR2 YYNGEE.

The CDR3 DNA reads as TGTGCCAGCAGCTCTTGGGGCGGAGGCTACGAGCAGTACTTC. Translating it yields CASSSWGGGYEQYF. The V and J genes are TRBV7-3 and TRBJ2-7; D tentatively fits TRBD1 or TRBD2 (5 bases each). The CDR3 has 14 residues. Trimming removed 4 bases at V and 3 bases at J, with 13 bases between. Germline CDR1 SGHTA, CDR2 FQGTGA.

The rearrangement links TRBV5-1 to TRBJ2-3; maybe TRBD1 (5 bases). The germline V and J ends were trimmed by 7 bases and 3 bases, with 21 bases remaining between them. This CDR3 has 16 residues. CDR1 SGHRS and CDR2 YFSETQ come from the germline V gene. CDR3 sequence: CASRLGAVEKTDTQYF. The DNA of the CDR3 is TGCGCCAGCCGTTTAGGGGCAGTGGAGAAAACAGATACGCAGTATTTT.

The chain has TRBV20-1 and TRBJ1-6; D not resolved. Deletions cut 0 bases from V and 15 bases from J, with 9 bases between. CDR1 and CDR2 from the germline V gene are DFQATT and SNEGSKA (reference sequence). The CDR3 runs to 11 residues. The CDR3 protein is CSARDLGSLHF. The CDR3 DNA reads TGCAGTGCTAGAGATCTCGGCAGCCTCCACTTT.

This chain uses TRBV2 with TRBJ1-1; D is unresolved. CDR1 is SNHLY and CDR2 is FYNNEI in the germline V gene. V lost 6 bases to trimming and J lost 1 base, with 6 bases between them. CDR3 length: 12 residues. CDR3 bases: TGTGCCAGCAGACGGGAGAACACTGAAGCTTTCTTT. Translated: CASRRENTEAFF.

The chain joins TRBV28 to TRBJ2-7; the D gene is possibly TRBD1 (6 bases). This CDR3 has 14 amino acids. Deletions cut 6 bases from V and 1 base from J, with 13 bases between. The V gene's germline CDR1 is MDHEN and CDR2 SYDVKM. The CDR3 region has the DNA TGTGCCAGCAGCAAATTAACAGGGTCCTACGAGCAGTACTTC. It specifies CASSKLTGSYEQYF.

This chain joins TRBV2 and TRBJ2-7, with a weak D call TRBD1 (6 bases). The V end lost 6 bases, the J end lost 2 bases, and 14 bases lay between the germline ends. There are 14 residues in the CDR3. Germline V lookup: CDR1 SNHLY, CDR2 FYNNEI. The CDR3 sequence: CASRGDNRAYEQYF. CDR3 in DNA: TGTGCCAGCAGGGGGGACAATCGGGCCTACGAGCAGTACTTC.

V and J are TRBV5-6 and TRBJ1-2, with 8 positions matching TRBD1. The V gene end was trimmed by 7 bases and the J gene end by 8 bases; junction bases not matched to a gene: 4. The V gene's germline CDR1 is SGHDT and CDR2 YYEEEE. CDR3 length: 11 amino acids. The CDR3: CASSRGLGYTF. Here the CDR3 DNA reads TGTGCCAGCTCCAGGGGGCTAGGCTACACCTTC.

This clone was observed at least ten times. The gene calls are TRBV30 and TRBJ2-1; D possibly corresponds to TRBD1 (7 bases). From germline, CDR1 is GTSNPN and CDR2 SVGIG (reference sequence). The CDR3 totals 16 residues. V dropped 3 bases and J dropped 5 bases, with 20 bases sitting between them. The CDR3 bases are TGTGCCTGGAGCACTCCCGGCGGGACAGCCGACAATGAGCAGTTCTTC. Encoded protein: CAWSTPGGTADNEQFF.

The V gene is TRBV5-1, the J gene TRBJ2-1; D call uncertain. This CDR3 contains 15 residues. Trimming took 0 bases from V and 4 from J, leaving 11 bases between them. Germline V CDR1 and CDR2: SGHRS, YFSETQ. CDR3 loop: CASSLARLEYNEQFF. The CDR3 nucleotides read TGCGCCAGCAGCTTGGCTCGCCTGGAGTACAATGAGCAGTTCTTC.

This clone was seen a single time. The chain employs TRBV6-1 and TRBJ2-7; 7 bases align to TRBD1. The length of the CDR3 is 16 residues. Germline CDR1 reads MNHNS; CDR2 reads SASEGT. Trimming at V came to 4 bases and at J to 1 base, leaving 10 bases not matched to a gene. CDR3 residues: CASSAVWQGVSYEQYF. The DNA of the CDR3 is TGTGCCAGCAGTGCAGTGTGGCAGGGGGTATCCTACGAGCAGTACTTC.

The chain uses TRBV9 and TRBJ1-1; D is undetermined. The CDR3 has 18 residues. Trimming took 0 bases from V and 8 from J, leaving 26 bases between them. Per the germline V gene, CDR1 is SGDLS and CDR2 is YYNGEE. This chain's CDR3 is CASSVDPSGKYGKSEAFF. Written as DNA, the CDR3 is TGTGCCAGCAGCGTAGACCCCTCGGGAAAATATGGCAAATCGGAAGCTTTCTTT.

CDR3 coding DNA: TGTGCCAGCAGCTTACGGGGGGCGGACTACGAGCAGTACTTC. Protein product: CASSLRGADYEQYF. The V call is TRBV7-6, the J call TRBJ2-7; tentatively, D is TRBD2 (7 bases). This CDR3 has 14 residues. Germline CDR1 reads SGHVS; CDR2 reads FNYEAQ. V dropped 2 bases and J dropped 3 bases, with 11 bases sitting between them.

The V call is TRBV28, the J call TRBJ2-1; D gene ambiguous. The CDR3 length is 15 residues. Looked up from germline, CDR1 is MDHEN and CDR2 is SYDVKM. With 5 bases removed from V and 0 bases from J, the gap between germline ends came to 11 bases. CDR3 nucleotide sequence: TGTGCCAGCAGTGCTTGGCGAAGCTCCTACAATGAGCAGTTCTTC. It yields the protein CASSAWRSSYNEQFF. The whole variable domain, filled in from reference TRBV28 and TRBJ2-1, reads DVKVTQSSRYLVKRTGEKVFLECVQDMDHENMFWYRQDPGLGLRLIYFSYDVKMKEKGDIPEGYSVSREKKERFSLILESASTNQTSMYLCASSAWRSSYNEQFFGPGTRLTVL.

The DNA for the CDR3 is TGTGCCAGCAGGGACCGGGACTCCCCCTACAATGAGCAGTTCTTC. This sequence encodes CASRDRDSPYNEQFF. The J gene is TRBJ2-1, the V gene TRBV7-2; D might be TRBD2 (6 bases). Trimming took 6 bases from V and 2 from J, leaving 14 bases between them. CDR1 is SGHTA, CDR2 FQGNSA, per germline. The CDR3 length is 15 residues.

The chain has TRBV27 and TRBJ1-2; TRBD1 aligns across 8 bases. This CDR3 region has 15 residues. Germline assignment: CDR1 MNHEY and CDR2 SMNVEV (reference sequence). V gave up 6 bases and J gave up 5 bases; unmatched junction bases: 11. CDR3 sequence: CASRGGQGVRYGYTF. CDR3 DNA: TGTGCCAGCAGGGGCGGACAGGGAGTAAGGTATGGCTACACCTTC.

This clone was recorded a few times. V is TRBV28 and J is TRBJ1-4; no firm D call. CDR3 length: 13 residues. Trimming shortened V by 8 bases and J by 7 bases, and 14 bases separated the two germline ends. Germline V gene data show CDR1 as MDHEN and CDR2 as SYDVKM. The CDR3 bases are TGTGCCAGCGCCCTTCCGGGCTCTGAAAAACTGTTTTTT. Translating gives CASALPGSEKLFF.

V and J are TRBV5-4 and TRBJ1-3; TRBD1 is a possible D gene (5 bases). Germline assignment: CDR1 SGHNT and CDR2 YYREEE (reference sequence). V was trimmed by 4 bases and J by 1 base, leaving 12 bases between them. CDR3 length equals 15 residues. CDR3 amino acids: CASSPRGGSGNTIYF. Written as DNA, the CDR3 is TGTGCCAGCAGCCCCCGGGGGGGGTCTGGAAACACCATATATTTT.

This clone was observed once. This rearrangement joins TRBV10-3 to TRBJ2-2, with D hard to call. The germline V gene encodes CDR1 ENHRY and CDR2 SYGVKD. The CDR3 spans 14 residues. V lost 6 bases, J lost 4 bases, and 12 bases lay in between. The CDR3 loop is CAISDQGATGELFF. In DNA, the CDR3 is TGTGCCATCAGCGATCAAGGAGCCACCGGGGAGCTGTTTTTT.

The chain links TRBV5-6 to TRBJ2-7, with TRBD1 matching 7 bases. Germline V CDR1 and CDR2: SGHDT, YYEEEE. This CDR3 has 15 residues. V dropped 4 bases and J dropped 3; count of bases not matched to a gene: 10. CDR3 sequence: CASSRVGAGGYEQYF. The CDR3 DNA reads TGTGCCAGCAGCCGCGTGGGGGCAGGGGGCTACGAGCAGTACTTC.

V usage is TRBV30 and J usage is TRBJ1-2; possible D gene TRBD1, 5 bases. Germline CDR1 GTSNPN, CDR2 SVGIG (reference sequence). V shed 3 bases and J shed 3 bases, with 20 bases lying between them. This CDR3 has 16 amino acids. CDR3 amino acids: CAWRDILGTSDYGYTF. For the CDR3, the DNA is TGTGCCTGGAGAGACATCCTCGGGACCTCCGACTATGGCTACACCTTC.

This clone has just one count. This sequence joins TRBV19 and TRBJ2-1; TRBD2 matches at 8 bases. The V and J ends lost 7 bases and 4 bases, in that order; junction bases with no gene match: 6. CDR1 LNHDA and CDR2 SQIVND come from the germline V gene (reference sequence). The length of the CDR3 is 14 residues. The CDR3: CASTPSGGYNEQFF. DNA of the CDR3: TGTGCCAGTACGCCCAGCGGGGGATACAATGAGCAGTTCTTC. Combining the CDR3 with reference TRBV19 and TRBJ2-1 gives the whole variable domain DGGITQSPKYLFRKEGQNVTLSCEQNLNHDAMYWYRQDPGQGLRLIYYSQIVNDFQKGDIAEGYSVSREKKESFPLTVTSAQKNPTAFYLCASTPSGGYNEQFFGPGTRLTVL.

This clone appeared once. The chain joins TRBV7-7 to TRBJ2-3, with 11 bases fitting TRBD2. J was trimmed by 4 bases and V by 3 bases; bases with no gene match: 0. This CDR3 is 14 amino acids long. CDR1 and CDR2 from the germline V gene are SSHAT and FNYEAQ (reference sequence). The CDR3 nucleotides read TGTGCCAGCAGCTTGGGACTAGCGGCAGATACGCAGTATTTT. Protein product: CASSLGLAADTQYF.

The rearrangement links TRBV4-1 to TRBJ2-1, with TRBD1 matching 9 bases. Germline V gene data show CDR1 as MGHRA and CDR2 as YSYEKL. The CDR3 sequence is 15 residues long. Trimming at V came to 3 bases and at J to 5 bases, leaving 5 bases not matched to a gene. The CDR3 spells CASSQSGTGNNEQFF. CDR3 DNA sequence: TGCGCCAGCAGCCAGTCCGGGACAGGGAACAATGAGCAGTTCTTC.